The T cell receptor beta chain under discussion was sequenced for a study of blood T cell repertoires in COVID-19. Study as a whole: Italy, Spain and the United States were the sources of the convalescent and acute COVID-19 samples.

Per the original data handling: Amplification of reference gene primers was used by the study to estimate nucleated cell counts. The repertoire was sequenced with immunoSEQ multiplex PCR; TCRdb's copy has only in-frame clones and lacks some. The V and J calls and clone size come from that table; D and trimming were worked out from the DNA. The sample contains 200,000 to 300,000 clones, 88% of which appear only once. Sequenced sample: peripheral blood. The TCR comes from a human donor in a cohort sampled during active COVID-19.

The DNA for the CDR3 is TGTGCCAGCAGTTACGGGTCAGAGGGGGCCGAGCAGTACTTC. Translating gives CASSYGSEGAEQYF. This rearrangement joins TRBV6-5 to TRBJ2-7; 7 positions agree with TRBD1. This CDR3 spans 14 amino acids. Germline CDR1 reads MNHEY; CDR2 reads SVGAGI. J was trimmed by 6 bases and V by 2 bases; bases with no gene match: 7.